The sequence of this T cell receptor (beta chain) was determined in a study of OX40 agonist ivuxolimab in advanced cancers. The data were produced by immunoSEQ multiplex PCR, yet TCRdb's version contains in-frame clones alone and is incomplete. The sample includes about 79,000 clones, approximately 92% seen only once; the top ten take about 6.6%. Study-level findings and limits: Low normalized T-cell clonal expansion was additionally recorded for some nonresponders.

Germline CDR1 is SGHTA and CDR2 is FQGNSA. This CDR3 has 14 residues. Trimming cost V 1 base and J 6 bases, with 10 bases left between them. This clone was recorded a few times. The target antigen is unknown. Autoimmune disease history or systemic immunosuppression excluded patients. The source of this sequence is an adult with an advanced solid tumor such as melanoma, head and neck, liver or kidney cancer. This chain uses TRBV7-2 with TRBJ1-5, with D possibly being TRBD1 (5 bases). Sample: CD4+ or CD8+ T cells sorted from blood, taken in a trial of the OX40 agonist ivuxolimab. The CDR3 protein is CASSLGGYSQPQHF. DNA of the CDR3: TGTGCCAGCAGCTTAGGGGGGTATAGTCAGCCCCAGCATTTT.